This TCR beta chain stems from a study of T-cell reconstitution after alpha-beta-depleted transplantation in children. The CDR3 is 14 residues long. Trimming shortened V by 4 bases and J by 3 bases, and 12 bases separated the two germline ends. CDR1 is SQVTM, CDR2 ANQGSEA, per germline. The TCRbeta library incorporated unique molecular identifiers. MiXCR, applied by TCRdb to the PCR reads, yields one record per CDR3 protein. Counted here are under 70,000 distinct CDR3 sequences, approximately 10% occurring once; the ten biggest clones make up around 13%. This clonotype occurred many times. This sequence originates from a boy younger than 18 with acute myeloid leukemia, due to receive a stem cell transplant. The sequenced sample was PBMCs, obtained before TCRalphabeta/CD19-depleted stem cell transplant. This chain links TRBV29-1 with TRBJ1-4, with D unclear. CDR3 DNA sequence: TGCAGCGTTGTAGTGTTTGCCCCTAATGAAAAACTGTTTTTT. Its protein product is CSVVVFAPNEKLFF.